This T cell receptor beta chain was observed in a study of Ad26.COV2.S vaccination and SARS-CoV-2 variants. About the research overall: Enrollment placed the donor in the COV1001 Ad26.COV2.S trial arm.

The CDR3 contains 13 residues. The germline V gene encodes CDR1 SNHLY and CDR2 FYNNEI. J was trimmed by 0 bases and V by 6 bases; bases with no gene match: 1. Regarding treatment: some 20 received Ad26.COV2.S at low or high dose, single or two shots; several received placebo; per-sample allocation not given. Samples were taken on day 63 after the first vaccine or placebo injection. Only in-frame clones appear in the TCRdb table, and some are missing; sequencing was by immunoSEQ multiplex PCR. The profile shows approximately 400,000 clones, around four fifths of them singletons. With regard to this clone: The antigen is unknown.

Broader study findings: Vaccinees and placebo recipients showed similar non-spike TCR breadth.

The chain combines TRBV2 with TRBJ1-1; 7 nucleotides align to TRBD1. The sequences come from peripheral blood, collected in a trial of Ad26.COV2.S vaccine versus placebo. The source is a person between 18 and 60 years old who received the Ad26.COV2.S COVID-19 vaccine or a placebo. The CDR3 sequence: CASRQGLNTEAFF. DNA of the CDR3: TGTGCCAGCAGACAGGGGTTGAACACTGAAGCTTTCTTT.